This T cell receptor beta chain is drawn from a study of blood T cells in healthy people across ages. Overall study findings and caveats: Nothing was known about donor CMV status, and this possibly confounded expanded clonotype changes.

Germline-derived CDR1 and CDR2 are SGHVS and FNYEAQ. Germline trimming cut 0 bases from V and 1 base from J; bases unmatched to any gene: 5. CDR3 length: 18 amino acids. A J-beta primer mix and a sample-barcoded 5' primer were used in a second PCR of about 7 to 11 cycles. TCRdb used MiXCR to reprocess the 5' RACE reads, holding one entry per CDR3 protein. The sample lists more than 450,000 distinct CDR3 sequences; 25% to 35% were seen once. Ten or more counts support this clonotype. The antigen is not known. These data were also reused for a study on T cells of mothers and their children. That source notes: Five or six children and their three healthy Caucasian mothers were the donors. Related mother-child pairs shared slightly more overlap than unrelated pairs, but the difference was non-significant.

This TCR was sampled from a boy younger than 10 in good health. The rearrangement joins TRBV7-6 to TRBJ2-7; 14 bases are shared with TRBD2. Sequencing used blood. Here the CDR3 DNA reads TGTGCCAGCAGCTTAGCGACTAGCGGGGGGGTCGGTTCCTACGAGCAGTACTTC. The encoded protein is CASSLATSGGVGSYEQYF.